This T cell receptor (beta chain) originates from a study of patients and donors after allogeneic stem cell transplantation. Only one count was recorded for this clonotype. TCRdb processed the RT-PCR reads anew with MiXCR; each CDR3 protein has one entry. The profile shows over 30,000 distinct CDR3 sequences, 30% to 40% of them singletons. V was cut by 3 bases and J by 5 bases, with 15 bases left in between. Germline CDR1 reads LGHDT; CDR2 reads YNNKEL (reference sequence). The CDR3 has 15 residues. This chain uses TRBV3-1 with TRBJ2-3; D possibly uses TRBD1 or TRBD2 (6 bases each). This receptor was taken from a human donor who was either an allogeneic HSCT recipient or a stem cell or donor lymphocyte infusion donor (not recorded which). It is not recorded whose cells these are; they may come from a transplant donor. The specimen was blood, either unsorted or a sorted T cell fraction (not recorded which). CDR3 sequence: CASSQLRGRGDTQYF. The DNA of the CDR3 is TGTGCCAGCAGCCAGCTCCGGGGGCGGGGAGATACGCAGTATTTT.